This T cell receptor (beta chain) was identified during a study of spatial heterogeneity in lung cancer. Whole-study results and caveats: Tracking of tumor mutation counts was seen in expanded intratumoral alpha and beta TCR counts.

Each CDR3 protein gets one entry after TCRdb re-called the 5' RACE reads with MiXCR. The data show around 4,800 distinct CDR3 sequences, more than 7.5% seen once. This clonotype is medium-sized by share. Its cognate antigen is unknown. Specified time point: sample taken at primary tumor resection. The CDR3 is 16 residues long. Germline CDR1 reads MNHNS; CDR2 reads SASEGT. V gave up 1 base and J gave up 2 bases; unmatched junction bases: 6. This sequence joins TRBV6-1 and TRBJ1-2; TRBD1 aligns across 8 bases. The sequenced sample was lung tumor tissue, obtained at surgery. This TCR was sampled from a male donor with early-stage non-small cell lung cancer. The CDR3 sequence is CASSEVGTGKNYGYTF. The CDR3 bases are TGTGCCAGCAGTGAAGTAGGGACAGGAAAAAACTATGGCTACACCTTC.